This TCR beta chain was found in a study of regulatory T cells in long-lasting Graves disease (dated by TCRdb to the early 2020s). For the wider study: Persistent Graves' disease was defined as persistently positive TSH receptor autoantibodies together with antithyroid drug treatment for over 5 years. A total of roughly 35 samples underwent TCR sequencing: around 13 from persistent and about 20 from newly diagnosed Graves' disease patients. The study was registered as a clinical trial and conducted in China. Patients with persistent Graves' disease were compared with patients with newly diagnosed Graves' disease using TCR sequencing and RNA sequencing of peripheral blood. Antithyroid drugs had been taken for approximately 10 years on average by persistent Graves' disease patients in the clinical cohort.

V drops 0 bases and J drops 0 bases, leaving 5 bases in between. Including the terminal cysteine and phenylalanine, the CDR3 comprises 14 residues. Just CDR3 DNA is preserved here, 42 bases in frame from base 1. Looking up the germline V gene yields CDR1 MNHEY and CDR2 SVGEGT. Paper-wide results and their limitations: The small sample size was acknowledged by the authors as a limitation that may reduce accuracy. Peripheral blood alone was examined, since thyroid tissue, which constituted the primary lesion, could not be accessed. TRBV28, TRBJ1-2 and TRBJ2-5 were preferentially used in persistent disease, while TRBV20-1 and TRBJ2-1 were favored in newly diagnosed disease. Sequencing and analysis were limited to the TCR beta chain. Persistent Graves' disease patients showed lower TCR Shannon entropy and fewer highly expanded clones than newly diagnosed patients, suggesting clonal expansion. More public clonotypes were shared among persistent patients (around 2,600) than among newly diagnosed patients (966).

Libraries were prepared through multiplex PCR. Data came from an Illumina HiSeq 4000. To build TCR beta libraries, CDR3 regions were amplified by Arm-PCR using iRepertoire HTBI primers. Before sequencing, the PCR products underwent gel purification. The authors' analysis ran thus. A total of 62 TRBV and approximately 15 TRBJ segments were identified across samples and were used for gene usage analysis of CDR3 amino acid clonotypes. COPE and FqMerger were used to merge filtered high-quality paired reads into contigs. BLAST was used to align contigs to IMGT TRBV, TRBD and TRBJ reference genes, with CDR3 defined following IMGT. Any clonotype with a frequency above 0.1% was counted as a highly expanded clone. Repertoire diversity was measured by Shannon entropy, and V-J evenness by the Gini coefficient. Clonotypes shared by more than one individual were considered public. TCRdb passed the public sequencing reads through fastp at Q25 and MiXCR, retaining productive beta sequences. Rows matching on CDR3 protein sequence are summarized as one entry with the most common DNA and genes. The V and J calls shown here were made by TCRdb, not taken from the authors' results. This sample lists some 430,000 distinct CDR3 sequences; around a fifth were detected once. The ten largest clonotypes hold about 7% of the sample.

Explained via the paper, the time point label denotes: persistent/refractory GD, antithyroid drugs over 5 years with positive TRAb. For both TCR sequencing and RNA sequencing, RNA was extracted from PBMCs in TRIzol. The diagnosis of Graves' disease was made according to American Thyroid Association guidelines. Patients were recruited from an endocrinology department in Xi'an, China. Each patient gave 8.5 to 9.5 milliliters of peripheral blood, collected in an EDTA anticoagulant tube. Ficoll Paque Plus density gradient separation was used to isolate PBMCs, and no further T cell sorting was done. An Agilent 2100 Bioanalyzer and agarose gel were used to check RNA quality, and a NanoDrop 2000 was used to measure RNA concentration. The table lists this clonotype with many counts. Its antigen is still unknown. Within one base of it there is no much larger clone, and no base qualities were kept.

The sequenced sample was peripheral blood mononuclear cells (PBMCs), obtained when the disease was refractory, from a patient treated with antithyroid drugs. The chain couples TRBV6-2 or TRBV6-3 to TRBJ1-2, with no confidently assigned D gene. This receptor was obtained from a female donor with Graves disease. CDR3 reads: CASSYSGANYGYTF. The DNA sequence is given as TGTGCCAGCAGTTACTCGGGAGCTAACTATGGCTACACCTTC.